The source of this T cell receptor (beta chain) is a study of regulatory T cells in long-lasting Graves disease. Study-level results: Among samples with persistent disease, TRBV28, TRBJ1-2 and TRBJ2-5 were favored.

This clonotype was found a few times. What it binds is unknown. Indicated time point: newly diagnosed GD, antithyroid drugs for less than 3 months. PBMCs provided the RNA from which the TCR library was made. EDTA tubes received around 9 milliliters of drawn peripheral blood. V was shortened by 0 bases and J by 4 bases, with 15 bases between the two germline ends. Germline lookup yields CDR1 DFQATT and CDR2 SNEGSKA (reference sequence). The CDR3 is made up of 15 amino acids. With iRepertoire HTBI primers and Arm-PCR of CDR3 regions, TCR beta libraries were built. TCRdb re-analysed the multiplex PCR reads in MiXCR, keeping a single row per CDR3 protein. The sample carries more than 300,000 distinct CDR3 sequences, around 15% recorded once.

This chain joins TRBV20-1 and TRBJ1-2; D gene uncertain. Material: peripheral blood mononuclear cells (PBMCs), obtained at new diagnosis, from a patient treated with antithyroid drugs. This receptor was obtained from a female donor with Graves disease. CDR3 protein: CSARDRPLGFYGYTF. CDR3 nucleotide sequence: TGCAGTGCTAGAGATCGTCCCCTTGGGTTCTATGGCTACACCTTC.